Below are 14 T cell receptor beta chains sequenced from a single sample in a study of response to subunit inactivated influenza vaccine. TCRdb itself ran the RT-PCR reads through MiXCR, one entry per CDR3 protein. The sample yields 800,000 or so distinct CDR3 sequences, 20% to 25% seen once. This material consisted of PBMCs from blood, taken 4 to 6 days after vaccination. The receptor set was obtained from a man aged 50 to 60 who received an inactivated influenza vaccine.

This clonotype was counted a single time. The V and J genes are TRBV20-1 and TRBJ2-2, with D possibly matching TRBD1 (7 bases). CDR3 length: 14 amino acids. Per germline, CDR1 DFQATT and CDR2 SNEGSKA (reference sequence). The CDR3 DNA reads TGCACTGCGGCCAGGGGGGTGAACACCGGGGAGCTGTTTTTT. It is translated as CTAARGVNTGELFF.

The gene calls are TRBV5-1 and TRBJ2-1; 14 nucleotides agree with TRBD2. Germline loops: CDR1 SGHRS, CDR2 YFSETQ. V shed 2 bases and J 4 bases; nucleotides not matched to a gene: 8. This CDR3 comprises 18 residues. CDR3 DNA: TGCGCCAGCAGCTTCGATCCGGGACTAGCGGGAGTATACAATGAGCAGTTCTTC. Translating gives CASSFDPGLAGVYNEQFF. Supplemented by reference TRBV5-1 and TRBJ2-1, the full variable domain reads KAGVTQTPRYLIKTRGQQVTLSCSPISGHRSVSWYQQTPGQGLQFLFEYFSETQRNKGNFPGRFSGRQFSNSRSEMNVSTLELGDSALYLCASSFDPGLAGVYNEQFFGPGTRLTVL.

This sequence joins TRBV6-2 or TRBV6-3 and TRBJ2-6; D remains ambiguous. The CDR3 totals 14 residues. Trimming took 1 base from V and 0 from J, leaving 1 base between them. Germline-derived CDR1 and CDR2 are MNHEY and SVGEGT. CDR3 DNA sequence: TGTGCCAGCAGTTACTTCTCTGGGGCCAACGTCCTGACTTTC. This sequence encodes CASSYFSGANVLTF.

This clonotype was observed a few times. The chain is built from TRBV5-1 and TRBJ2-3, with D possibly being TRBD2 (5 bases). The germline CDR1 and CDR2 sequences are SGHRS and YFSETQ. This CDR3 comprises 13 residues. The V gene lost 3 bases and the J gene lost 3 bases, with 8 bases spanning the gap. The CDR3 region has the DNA TGCGCCAGCAGCTCCGAGGGAACAGATACGCAGTATTTT. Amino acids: CASSSEGTDTQYF.

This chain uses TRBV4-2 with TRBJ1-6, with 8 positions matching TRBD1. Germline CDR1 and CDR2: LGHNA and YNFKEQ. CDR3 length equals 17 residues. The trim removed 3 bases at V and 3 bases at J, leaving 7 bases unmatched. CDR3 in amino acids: CASSQETGERYNSPLHF. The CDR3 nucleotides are TGTGCCAGCAGCCAGGAGACAGGGGAACGCTATAATTCACCCCTCCACTTT.

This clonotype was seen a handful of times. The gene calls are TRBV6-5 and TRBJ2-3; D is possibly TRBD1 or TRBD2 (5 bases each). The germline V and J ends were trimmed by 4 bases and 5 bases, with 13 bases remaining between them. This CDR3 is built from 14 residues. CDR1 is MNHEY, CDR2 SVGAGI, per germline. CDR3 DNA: TGTGCCAGCAGTTCGGGACCAGTGCAAGATACGCAGTATTTT. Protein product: CASSSGPVQDTQYF.

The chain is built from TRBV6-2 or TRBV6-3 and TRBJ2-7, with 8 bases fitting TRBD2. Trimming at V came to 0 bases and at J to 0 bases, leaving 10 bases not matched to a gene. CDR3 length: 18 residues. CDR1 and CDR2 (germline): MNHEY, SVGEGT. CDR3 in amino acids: CASSYSGASGRHSYEQYF. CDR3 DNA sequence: TGTGCCAGCAGTTACTCGGGAGCTAGCGGGCGTCACTCCTACGAGCAGTACTTC.

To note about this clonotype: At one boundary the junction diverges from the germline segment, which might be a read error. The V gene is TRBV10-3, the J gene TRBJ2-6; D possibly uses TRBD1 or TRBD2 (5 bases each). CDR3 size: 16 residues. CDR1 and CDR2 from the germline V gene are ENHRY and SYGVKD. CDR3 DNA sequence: TGTGCCGTCAGTGATACCATTGGGACCGGGGCCAACGTCCTGACTTTC. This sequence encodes CAVSDTIGTGANVLTF.

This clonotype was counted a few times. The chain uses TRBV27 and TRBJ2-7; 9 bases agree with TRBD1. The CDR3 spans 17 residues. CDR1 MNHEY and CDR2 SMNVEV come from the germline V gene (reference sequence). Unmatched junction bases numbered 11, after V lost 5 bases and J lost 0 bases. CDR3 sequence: CASSTRTGAVPSYEQYF. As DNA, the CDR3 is TGTGCCAGCAGTACTCGGACAGGGGCCGTACCCTCCTACGAGCAGTACTTC.

The CDR3 nucleotides are TGTGCCAGCAGGTTCCGGGATTTTTTGAACGAGCAGTACTTC. It is translated as CASRFRDFLNEQYF. This sequence joins TRBV2 and TRBJ2-7; D perhaps matches TRBD2 (5 bases). The CDR3 is 14 amino acids. V lost 6 bases to trimming and J lost 5 bases, with 17 bases between them. The germline CDR1 and CDR2 sequences are SNHLY and FYNNEI. Complete variable domain (other parts from reference TRBV2 and TRBJ2-7): EPEVTQTPSHQVTQMGQEVILRCVPISNHLYFYWYRQILGQKVEFLVSFYNNEISEKSEIFDDQFSVERPDGSNFTLKIRSTKLEDSAMYFCASRFRDFLNEQYFGPGTRLTVT.

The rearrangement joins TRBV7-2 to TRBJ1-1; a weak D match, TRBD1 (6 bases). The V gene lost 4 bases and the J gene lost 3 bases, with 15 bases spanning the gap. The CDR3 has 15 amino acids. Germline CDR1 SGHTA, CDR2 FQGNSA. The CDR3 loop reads CASSYSRGLDTEAFF. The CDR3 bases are TGTGCCAGCAGCTACTCCAGGGGCCTGGACACTGAAGCTTTCTTT.

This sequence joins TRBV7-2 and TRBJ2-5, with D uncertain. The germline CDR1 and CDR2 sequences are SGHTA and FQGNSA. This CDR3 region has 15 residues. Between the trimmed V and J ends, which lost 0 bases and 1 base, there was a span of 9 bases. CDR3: CASSLAWASQETQYF. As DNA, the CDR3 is TGTGCCAGCAGCTTAGCATGGGCATCCCAAGAGACCCAGTACTTC.

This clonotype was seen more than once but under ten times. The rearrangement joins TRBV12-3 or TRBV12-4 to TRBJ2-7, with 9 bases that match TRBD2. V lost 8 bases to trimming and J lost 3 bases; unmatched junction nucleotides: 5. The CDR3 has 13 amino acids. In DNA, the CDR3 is TGTGCCAGCTGTAGCGGGGGATGCTACGAGCAGTACTTC. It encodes CASCSGGCYEQYF.

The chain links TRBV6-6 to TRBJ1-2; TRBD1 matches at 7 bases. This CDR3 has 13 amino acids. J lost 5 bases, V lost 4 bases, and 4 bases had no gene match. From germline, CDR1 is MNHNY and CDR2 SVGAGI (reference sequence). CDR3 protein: CASSLLQGYGYTF. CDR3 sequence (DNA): TGTGCCAGCAGTTTGCTACAGGGGTATGGCTACACCTTC.